This T cell receptor beta chain was sequenced for a study of cytomegalovirus exposure and HLA in healthy donors. Details on this clone: Its target is not known.

Study-level results: Presence/absence results assume similar sequencing depth per donor, which may not hold. Apparent HLA restriction characterized most CMV-associated TCR beta chains in a later analysis. Common viral pathogens seemed to be connected with several of the most significant clusters, according to a later analysis. Compared with the approximately 680-donor mean, an Asian-associated ancestry cluster reportedly had fewer N-insertions, according to a later analysis.

With 0 bases removed from V and 7 bases from J, the gap between germline ends came to 11 bases. Germline V lookup: CDR1 SGHNT, CDR2 YYREEE (reference sequence). CDR3 length equals 14 residues. Primers: 60 Vbeta forward and 13 Jbeta reverse. Measured with immunoSEQ multiplex PCR; TCRdb has only the in-frame clones, and not every one. This table holds 110,000 to 150,000 clones, 72% found once. The chain uses TRBV5-4 and TRBJ1-3; D is ambiguous. This receptor was taken from a man aged 35-49 years in good health and CMV-seronegative. The sequenced sample was PBMCs. CDR3 loop: CASSLGGKMNTIYF. The CDR3 nucleotides are TGTGCCAGCAGCTTGGGCGGAAAGATGAACACCATATATTTT. Combining the CDR3 with reference TRBV5-4 and TRBJ1-3 gives the whole variable domain ETGVTQSPTHLIKTRGQQVTLRCSSQSGHNTVSWYQQALGQGPQFIFQYYREEENGRGNFPPRFSGLQFPNYSSELNVNALELDDSALYLCASSLGGKMNTIYFGEGSWLTVV.